Sequencing of this TCR beta chain was carried out in a study of blood T cells in healthy people across ages. Germline V CDR1 and CDR2: MDHEN, SYDVKM. The CDR3 runs to 14 residues. Trimming removed 6 bases at V and 2 bases at J, with 14 bases between. Alongside a J-beta primer mix, a sample-barcoded 5' primer served in a second PCR lasting about 6 to 12 cycles. MiXCR, run by TCRdb on the 5' RACE reads, gives a single entry per CDR3 protein. Of more than 700,000 distinct CDR3 sequences listed, about 46% are singletons. This TCR came from an older man in good health. The chain has TRBV28 and TRBJ2-7; D is unclear. The specimen was blood. The CDR3 loop is CASRRPTIPYEQYF. Here the CDR3 DNA reads TGTGCCAGCAGGCGTCCGACGATACCCTACGAGCAGTACTTC.